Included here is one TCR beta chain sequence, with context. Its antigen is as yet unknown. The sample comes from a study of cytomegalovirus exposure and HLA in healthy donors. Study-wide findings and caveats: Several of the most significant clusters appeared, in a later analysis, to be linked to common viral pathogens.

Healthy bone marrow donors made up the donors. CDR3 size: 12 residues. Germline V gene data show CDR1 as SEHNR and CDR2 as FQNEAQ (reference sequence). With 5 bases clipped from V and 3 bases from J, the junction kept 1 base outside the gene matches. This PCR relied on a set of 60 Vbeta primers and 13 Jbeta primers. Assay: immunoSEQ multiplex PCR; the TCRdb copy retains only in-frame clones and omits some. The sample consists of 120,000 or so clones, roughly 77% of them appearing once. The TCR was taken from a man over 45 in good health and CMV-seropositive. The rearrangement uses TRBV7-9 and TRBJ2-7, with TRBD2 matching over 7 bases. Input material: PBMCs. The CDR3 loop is CASSREVYEQYF. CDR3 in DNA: TGTGCCAGCAGCCGGGAGGTCTACGAGCAGTACTTC.